This is a list of T cell receptor beta chains from one sample in a study of cytomegalovirus exposure and HLA in healthy donors. The protocol was immunoSEQ multiplex PCR, while the TCRdb copy is restricted to in-frame clones and leaves out a portion. The table shows under 85,000 clones, with about four fifths occurring only once. Sequenced material: PBMCs. The source of these receptors is a woman aged 30 to 39 in good health and CMV-seronegative. Both conserved end residues are part of each CDR3. Fields, in order: V gene, D gene, J gene, clone size, CDR3 DNA, CDR3 protein. D genes are given only for firm matches. Expanded clones get a size class; other rows say once, few or many, or leave the size out.

>TRBV7-2|-|TRBJ1-4|-
TGTGCCAGCAGCTTTCAGGGTGGCGGTGAAAAACTGTTTTTT
CASSFQGGGEKLFF
>TRBV5-1|TRBD1|TRBJ2-5|-
TGCGCCAGCAGCTTGGCGACAGGGGGCCTGGAGACCCAGTACTTC
CASSLATGGLETQYF
>TRBV18|TRBD1|TRBJ2-7|-
TGTGCCAGCTCACCACCAGACAGGGCCATCGGCGAGCAGTACTTC
CASSPPDRAIGEQYF
>TRBV29-1|-|TRBJ1-1|once
TGCAGCGTTCTTGAGGGAAGTTGGACTGAAGCTTTCTTT
CSVLEGSWTEAFF
>TRBV2|-|TRBJ2-1|-
TGTGCCAGCAGTGATGTCTATTCCGTTATGACACCGAATGAGCAGTTCTTC
CASSDVYSVMTPNEQFF
>TRBV5-1|-|TRBJ2-1|-
TGCGCCAGCAGCTTGTCGTCCGGAACAGGGTATGATTATGAGCAGTTCTTC
CASSLSSGTGYDYEQFF
>TRBV4-1|-|TRBJ1-3|-
TGCGCCAGCAGCCCCCGATGGCAGAACTCTGGAAACACCATATATTTT
CASSPRWQNSGNTIYF
>TRBV14|TRBD1|TRBJ2-3|-
TGTGCCAGCAGCCCCGGGACAGCGTTCACAGATACGCAGTATTTT
CASSPGTAFTDTQYF
>TRBV7-9|TRBD1|TRBJ2-1|-
TGTGCCAGCAGCCACGGGGGACAGGGGACATACAATGAGCAGTTCTTC
CASSHGGQGTYNEQFF
>TRBV30|-|TRBJ1-1|-
TGTGCCTGGAGTGTTGAGGGTGAAGCTTTCTTT
CAWSVEGEAFF
>TRBV6-5|-|TRBJ2-1|few
TGTGCCAGCAGTTACGAGGTACAGGCGAATGAGCAGTTCTTC
CASSYEVQANEQFF
>TRBV6-1|-|TRBJ2-7|few
TGTGCCAGCAGTGAAAAGGGGGATGCGGACGAGCAGTACTTC
CASSEKGDADEQYF
>TRBV6-5|-|TRBJ2-7|-
TGTGCCAGCAGCTACGCTCGGGGAACCTACGAGCAGTACTTC
CASSYARGTYEQYF
>TRBV6-6|-|TRBJ2-7|-
TGTGCCAGCAGCCCCCGACAGGTGAGCTCCTACGAGCAGTACTTC
CASSPRQVSSYEQYF
>TRBV30|-|TRBJ1-2|-
TGTGCCTGGAGTGCGGGGGAGGGCTATGGCTACACCTTC
CAWSAGEGYGYTF
>TRBV6-5|TRBD1|TRBJ2-3|-
TGTGCCAGCAGCCCAGGGGGCGGGACGCAGTATTTT
CASSPGGGTQYF
>TRBV5-1|-|TRBJ2-7|-
TGCGCCAGCAGCTTGGTCGGAGACAGCTACGAGCAGTACTTC
CASSLVGDSYEQYF
>TRBV11-2|-|TRBJ1-2|-
TGTGCCAGCAGCCAGGAGGGTGCTGGCTACACCTTC
CASSQEGAGYTF
>TRBV6-1|TRBD2|TRBJ2-5|-
TGTGCCAGCAGTGATGGCGGGGGGCAAGAGACCCAGTACTTC
CASSDGGGQETQYF
>TRBV6-1|-|TRBJ2-1|-
TGTGCCAGCACCTCACAGTACAATGAGCAGTTCTTC
CASTSQYNEQFF
>TRBV10-1|-|TRBJ2-1|-
TGCGCCAGCAGCAGTTCGGACAGTCACAATGAGCAGTTCTTC
CASSSSDSHNEQFF
>TRBV7-2|-|TRBJ2-7|-
TGTGCCAGCAGCTTTGCTCTTCCAACCCCTACGGAGCAGTACTTC
CASSFALPTPTEQYF
>TRBV28|-|TRBJ2-7|once
TGTGCCAGCAGTTTAAATCAGGGGAGCAACGAGCAGTACTTC
CASSLNQGSNEQYF
>TRBV25-1|-|TRBJ1-2|-
TGTGCCAGCAGTGAATCGGGAGGGGACTATGGCTACACCTTC
CASSESGGDYGYTF
>TRBV4-3|-|TRBJ2-3|-
TGCGCCAGCAGCCAAGATTCCTTTAGCGGAGCCCCAGATACGCAGTATTTT
CASSQDSFSGAPDTQYF
>TRBV5-1|TRBD1|TRBJ1-1|-
TGCGCCAGCAGCTCGGGACAGGGGGCGAGAACTGAAGCTTTCTTT
CASSSGQGARTEAFF
>TRBV30|TRBD1|TRBJ1-4|-
TGTGCCTGGAGTCCGGACAGGGATGAAAAACTGTTTTTT
CAWSPDRDEKLFF
>TRBV6-5|TRBD1|TRBJ1-1|few
TGTGCCAGCAGGGTAACAGGGGGCGCCCGGGCTTTCTTT
CASRVTGGARAFF
>TRBV13|-|TRBJ1-1|-
TGTGCCAGCAGCCAAGAAGTTAGAGCTTTCTTT
CASSQEVRAFF
>TRBV2|TRBD2|TRBJ2-5|-
TGTGCCAGCGATCTAGCGGGGGGGATTCGAAAGACCCAGTACTTC
CASDLAGGIRKTQYF
>TRBV28|TRBD1|TRBJ2-5|-
TGTGCCAGCAGTTTATATGGGACAGGGGTTTTGTCCCAGTACTTC
CASSLYGTGVLSQYF
>TRBV4-1|TRBD1|TRBJ2-2|-
TGCGCCAGCAGCCAAGTACAGGGGGCGAACACCGGGGAGCTGTTTTTT
CASSQVQGANTGELFF
>TRBV10-2|TRBD2|TRBJ2-7|-
TGCGCCAGCAGTACACTAGCGGGGGGGTCCGAGCAGTACTTC
CASSTLAGGSEQYF
>TRBV4-1|TRBD2|TRBJ2-3|-
TGCGCCAGCAGACCCAGACTAGCGGGGGGGCGTAGCACAGATACGCAGTATTTT
CASRPRLAGGRSTDTQYF
>TRBV2|-|TRBJ1-1|-
TGTGCCAGAGGCAGGGGGAACACTGAAGCTTTCTTT
CARGRGNTEAFF
>TRBV25-1|-|TRBJ2-7|-
TGTGCCAGCAGTGAATGGGGACATTCCTACGAGCAGTACTTC
CASSEWGHSYEQYF
>TRBV7-2|-|TRBJ2-3|-
TGTGCCAGCAGCTCCCGATTAAGCGGAAGCACAGATACGCAGTATTTT
CASSSRLSGSTDTQYF
>TRBV28|TRBD1|TRBJ2-6|-
TGTGCCAGCAGTGCCGTTCCCGGGACAGGGGGCTCTGGGGCCAACGTCCTGACTTTC
CASSAVPGTGGSGANVLTF
>TRBV18|-|TRBJ1-1|-
TGTGCCAGCTCGCCCCGGGGGGGCATTGAAGCTTTCTTT
CASSPRGGIEAFF
>TRBV4-1|-|TRBJ2-3|once
TGCGCCAGCAGCCAAGACCGGCAGGGGGGTAGTAGGACAGATACGCAGTATTTT
CASSQDRQGGSRTDTQYF
>TRBV4-1|TRBD2|TRBJ2-5|-
TGCGCCAGCAGCGGTCTAGCGGGAGGCCTCCTAGAGACCCAGTACTTC
CASSGLAGGLLETQYF
>TRBV4-1|TRBD2|TRBJ2-7|-
TGCGCCAGCAGCCAAGCCCCGGGACTAGCGGGAGGGCGGGACGAGCAGTACTTC
CASSQAPGLAGGRDEQYF
>TRBV11-2|-|TRBJ1-5|-
TGTGCCAGCAGCCGACAGTACAATCAGCCCCAGCATTTT
CASSRQYNQPQHF
>TRBV7-6|-|TRBJ1-1|-
TGTGCCAGCAGCCCTCAAGAAGGGGCAGGAGATCCTTTCTTT
CASSPQEGAGDPFF